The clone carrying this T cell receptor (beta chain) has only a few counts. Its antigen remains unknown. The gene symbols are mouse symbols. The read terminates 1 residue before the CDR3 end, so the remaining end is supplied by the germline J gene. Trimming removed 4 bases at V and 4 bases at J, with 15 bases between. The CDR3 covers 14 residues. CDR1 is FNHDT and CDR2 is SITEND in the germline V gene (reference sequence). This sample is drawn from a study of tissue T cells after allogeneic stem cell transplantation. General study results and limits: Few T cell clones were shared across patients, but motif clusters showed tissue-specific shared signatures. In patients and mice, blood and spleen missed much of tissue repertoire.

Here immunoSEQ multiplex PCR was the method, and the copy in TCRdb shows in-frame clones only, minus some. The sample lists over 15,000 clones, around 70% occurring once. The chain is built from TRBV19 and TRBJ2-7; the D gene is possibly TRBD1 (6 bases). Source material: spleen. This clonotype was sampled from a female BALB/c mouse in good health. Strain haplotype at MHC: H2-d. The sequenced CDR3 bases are TGTGCCAGCAGTCCGACAGGCCCCCTTTATGAACAGTAC. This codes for CASSPTGPLYEQY. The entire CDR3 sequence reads CASSPTGPLYEQYF. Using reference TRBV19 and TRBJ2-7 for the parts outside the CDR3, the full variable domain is GGIITQTPKFLIGQEGQKLTLKCQQNFNHDTMYWYRQDSGKGLRLIYYSITENDLQKGDLSEGYDASREKKSSFSLTVTSAQKNEMAVFLCASSPTGPLYEQYFGPGTRLTVL.